This T cell receptor beta chain was identified in a study of cytomegalovirus exposure and HLA in healthy donors (dated by TCRdb to between 2016 and 2019). About the full investigation: In an earlier analysis of approximately 500 of the donors, 250 to 350 Gb of sequence data and 117 million unique TCR beta sequences from 150 million to 200 million T cells were reported. Approximately 310 gigabases of sequencing data and approximately 84 million unique TCR sequences were included in an early release covering around 600 HLA-typed donors. Of the roughly 410 genotyped donors, 65% to 90% were placed in the genetic ancestry cluster associated with self-reported Caucasian donors. The study aimed to test whether signatures of past pathogen exposure could be identified by cataloging public T cell receptors. The study profiled the T cell repertoires of 500 to 800 subjects by immunosequencing and related them to cytomegalovirus serostatus. A separate validation cohort of approximately 120 different subjects was used in addition to the roughly 620-subject first cohort. High-throughput TCR immunosequencing, statistical association of individual TCRs with disease status, and machine learning were combined to predict cytomegalovirus infection status. A later analysis re-analyzed previously published TCR beta repertoires from roughly 690 donors and added high-resolution HLA genotyping to study TCR occurrence patterns. Rather than using new phenotypic data, the later analysis identified candidate immune exposures from TCR beta sequences and from how often those sequences occurred across donors. To decide whether each TCR beta V gene segment behaved as functional or pseudogenic, an earlier analysis of approximately 590 of the donors relied on high-throughput TCR beta sequencing. Donor age, sex, ethnicity and CMV serostatus were collected together with the repertoire data. A later genetic analysis took genome-wide SNP genotypes for about 55% of the roughly 700 donors and used that subset as a discovery cohort. All discovery cohort repertoires had been generated on a single sequencing platform. HLA typing covered class I and class II loci at four-digit resolution. The number of donors typed differed by locus, with roughly 629-640 for A, B, C, DRB1 and DQB1, over 500 for DQA1, nearly 610 for DPA1, and 472 for DPB1. Four to six DR-DQ haplotypes were handled as single units for association and clustering, since linkage in the cohort was strong. Among about 410 genotyped donors of the cohort, an average of roughly 230,000 unique TCR beta nucleotide sequences was sequenced per donor, of which about 19% were non-productive.

The investigation overall reported the following: Several of the top co-occurrence clusters appeared to be linked to parvovirus B19, influenza, CMV and Epstein-Barr virus, according to a later analysis. The cohort was sequenced for TCR beta chains only, and without alpha or paired-chain data the features that could be detected were limited. Broadly in line with IMGT annotations, most TCR beta V segments showed up in productive rearrangements about 90% or about 30% of the time in an earlier analysis of 450 to 600 of the donors. According to a later analysis, most CMV-associated TCR beta chains appeared to be HLA-restricted, and the HLA associations seemed to be driven largely by CMV exposure. A later genetic analysis associated a missense DCLRE1C variant with V-gene and J-gene trimming of TCR beta chains, and an independent cohort replicated the association. Roughly uniform sequencing depth across donors was assumed in presence/absence analyses, although this assumption may not hold. In a later analysis, HLA-associated TCR beta chains showed more clonal expansion and lower generation probabilities than non-associated chains that were equally common. Strong co-occurrence of HLA alleles, especially DR and DQ, made assigning TCR associations to individual alleles difficult. In the study, some 160 TCR beta chains were listed as associated with cytomegalovirus. Approximately 18 rarely observed V segments, including chromosome 9 orphons, were excluded from the earlier analysis of several hundred of the donors because counts were too low. Compared with the roughly 600-donor mean, donors in an Asian-associated ancestry cluster had fewer N-insertions in productive TCRs, according to a later genetic analysis. The only immune exposure information available for the cohort was CMV serostatus. The sequencing pipeline was judged likely to have produced a cluster of highly shared sequence variants as a technical artifact. The 87-base-pair reads could not distinguish some IMGT-functional V segments, including TRBV6-2 and TRBV6-3, so those segments were excluded. The classifier was reported to diagnose cytomegalovirus status with high specificity and sensitivity in both the original cohort and the validation cohort. A further reported finding was that TCR beta sequences accurately predicted the HLA-A and HLA-B alleles for most subjects in the first cohort. A later analysis found that TCR association rates varied across HLA loci, with DRB1 alleles showing the most associated TCRs and HLA-C alleles the fewest. Most TCR sequences were seen in very few donors, while some public TCRs were found in many individuals. Specific HLA alleles were associated with over 15,000 TCR beta sequences at a false discovery rate of 0.05 in a later analysis. According to the authors, the approach could potentially be generalized to other disease states and immunological phenotypes. Because HLA typing was unavailable for some donors at each locus, only the typed subset was used in association tests. Correlated functional status among segregating V segments might be attributable to linkage disequilibrium, but an unknown experimental factor could not be ruled out. A few of the identified cytomegalovirus-associated TCR beta chains were confirmed in vitro to be specific for cytomegalovirus antigens.

The method behind the library was the immunoSEQ multiplex PCR assay. For the multiplex PCR, a mixture combining 60 forward primers for TCR Vbeta segments and 13 reverse primers for TCR Jbeta segments was used. The CDR3 region of rearranged TCR beta genes was amplified from genomic DNA by a multiplex PCR assay. On the Illumina HiSeq System, the amplified TCR beta libraries were sequenced as 87-base-pair reads. The authors' analysis ran thus. A later analysis counted approximately 76 million unique TCR beta chains across the 670 or so repertoires, and some 11 million of these chains were shared by at least two donors. Raw reads were error-corrected and collapsed into unique sequences by a nearest-neighbor algorithm in which closely related sequences were merged to remove PCR and sequencing errors. CDR3 sequences were aligned to IMGT reference sequences to assign V, D and J gene segments. For a sequence to be retained, a match of at least six nucleotides was required to both a V gene segment and a J gene segment. Rearrangements were classified as productive when the CDR3 lacked stop codons and remained in frame with V and J, and all other rearrangements were classified as non-productive. Following IMGT convention, CDR3 was defined as the stretch from the second conserved V-encoded cysteine to the conserved J-encoded phenylalanine. The earlier analysis of a few hundred of the donors excluded sequences that lacked an unambiguous match to a single V gene segment. An earlier analysis of a few hundred of the donors classified V segments as functional when productive rearrangements were above 56.7% and as segregating when the standard deviation between donors was above 5%. To diagnose cytomegalovirus status from the catalog of TCR beta chain sequences, a statistical classification framework was built. In a later analysis, TCR nucleotide sequences were compared against IMGT/GENE-DB human TR gene sequences so that V and J genes could be assigned. In a later analysis, CDR3 sequences and most-parsimonious VDJ recombination scenarios were assigned using the TCRdist pipeline. In a later analysis, each TCR beta chain was defined by its CDR3 amino acid sequence together with its V-gene family, and reads lacking a unique V-gene family were excluded. A later analysis removed 592 highly shared, low-generation-probability nucleotide sequences to deal with suspected cross-contamination and a sequencing artifact. A later analysis calculated a clonal expansion index for each public chain from normalized within-repertoire ranks of inferred template counts. A later analysis computed generation probabilities with a VDJ recombination model fitted to out-of-frame rearrangements, and checked the results against IGoR. A later analysis scored TCR-TCR, TCR-HLA and TCR-CMV co-occurrence with hypergeometric tests, applying a repertoire-size bias correction to TCR pairs. A later analysis estimated false discovery rates by permuting HLA or CMV assignments 20 times. A later analysis grouped co-occurring TCRs with DBSCAN, adding TCRdist sequence similarity when clustering within HLA-allele-positive subsets. Repertoires with fewer than 30,000 or more than 120,000 public chains, plus five repertoires with anomalous nucleotide sharing, were excluded from co-occurrence clustering. TCRdb stores this immuneACCESS table with in-frame sequences only. Part of the clones is absent; in the studies checked, under half of the shortfall reflects unresolved V genes, and no reason is known for the rest. That table is the source of V, J and clone size, and D and trimming were worked out from the DNA. Across this sample there are about 180,000 clones, with 60% to 85% seen only once. The ten largest clones represent 2.5% to 3.5% of the sample.

This clone appeared a few times. The target of this receptor is not known. Per-nucleotide qualities are absent, and no much larger clonotype sits a single base away. In total, approximately 700 healthy bone marrow donors made up the cohort. At the time of sampling, every cohort member was nominally healthy, though immune exposures that went unrecorded were likely present. The donor tested CMV seronegative and was one of the 352 seronegative cohort members. Every donor gave a peripheral blood sample, and the peripheral blood mononuclear cells from that sample were used for TCR beta sequencing. The Qiagen DNeasy Blood Extraction Kit was used to extract genomic DNA from the blood cell samples. The CDR3 contains 15 residues, cysteine and phenylalanine counted. Only the CDR3 portion is preserved as DNA: 45 bases, with reading frame beginning at the first base. Relative to germline, V is missing 0 bases and J is missing 6 bases, with 5 bases of the junction outside any gene match. Looking up the germline V gene yields CDR1 MNHEY and CDR2 SVGAGI.

Sequencing used PBMCs. This sequence was found in a male donor in good health and CMV-seronegative. In this chain, TRBV6-5 is recombined with TRBJ2-1; 7 nucleotides in the junction match TRBD2. The CDR3 protein sequence reads: CASSYSAGAFNEQFF. The nucleotide sequence reads TGTGCCAGCAGTTACTCGGCGGGAGCTTTCAATGAGCAGTTCTTC.